Shown below are 7 T cell receptor beta chains from a single sample sequenced in a study of T cell changes during pregnancy in multiple sclerosis (dated by TCRdb to between 2018 and 2021). Preparation of the library involved the immunoSEQ multiplex PCR assay. What TCRdb holds here is the immuneACCESS table cut down to in-frame rearrangements. Part of the clones is not present; checked against another copy, under half of the missing clones reflect an unresolved V gene, and the others are unexplained. Across this sample there are approximately 92,000 clones, with 92% seen only once. Less than 2% of the sample is in the top ten clones. Sequenced material: peripheral blood, taken in the first trimester of pregnancy. The receptors were sampled from a female donor with multiple sclerosis, enrolled in a pregnancy study.

This chain uses TRBV10-2 with TRBJ2-1; 10 nucleotides match TRBD2. The CDR3 is 17 residues long. With V trimmed by 3 bases and J by 5 bases, 10 bases remained unmatched. The germline CDR1 and CDR2 sequences are WSHSY and SAAADI. In DNA form, the CDR3 reads TGCGCCAGCAGTGAATGGACTAGCGGCCTTTTAAACAATGAGCAGTTCTTC. Residues: CASSEWTSGLLNNEQFF.

Remarks on this clone: Other DNA sequences in this sample translate to the same CDR3. The J gene is TRBJ1-1, the V gene TRBV19; 7 nucleotides align to TRBD1. CDR1 LNHDA and CDR2 SQIVND come from the germline V gene (reference sequence). Trimming took 3 bases from V and 0 from J; bases not matched to a gene: 1. CDR3 length equals 14 residues. This CDR3 reads CASSIDRVNTEAFF. CDR3 in DNA: TGTGCCAGTAGTATCGACAGGGTGAACACTGAAGCTTTCTTT.

The chain carries TRBV30 and TRBJ1-3; D not certain. The V and J ends lost 0 bases and 1 base respectively, with 7 bases between them. The CDR3 has 14 residues. Germline CDR1 is GTSNPN and CDR2 is SVGIG (reference sequence). The chain's CDR3 is CAWSVTGSGNTIYF. In DNA, the CDR3 is TGTGCCTGGAGTGTAACGGGTTCTGGAAACACCATATATTTT.

The chain joins TRBV30 to TRBJ1-3; D remains unclear. Trimming took off 2 bases at V and 0 bases at J, with 17 bases between the two ends. Germline V gives CDR1 GTSNPN, CDR2 SVGIG (reference sequence). CDR3 length equals 17 residues. Written as DNA, the CDR3 is TGTGCCTGGAGTCACGGCGGAACGGTGTTCTCTGGAAACACCATATATTTT. It specifies CAWSHGGTVFSGNTIYF.

This clone was seen only once. The V and J genes are TRBV4-3 and TRBJ1-1, with 8 nucleotides matching TRBD1. The CDR3 loop spans 13 amino acids. CDR1 and CDR2 from the germline V gene are LGHNA and YSLEER. V was pared by 4 bases and J by 8 bases, with 6 bases of the junction left unmatched. CDR3 DNA: TGCGCCAGCAGCCGACAACAGGGGGAGGAAGCTTTCTTT. Translating it yields CASSRQQGEEAFF.

This rearrangement joins TRBV5-3 to TRBJ1-5; tentatively, D is TRBD1 (6 bases). TRBV5-3 is treated as an ORF (open reading frame) with a function not yet certain. The CDR3 runs 16 residues. V was shortened by 4 bases and J by 0 bases, with 14 bases between the two germline ends. Here the CDR3 DNA reads TGTGCCAGAAGCCGGGGGGCGGAGGATAGCAATCAGCCCCAGCATTTT. It specifies CARSRGAEDSNQPQHF.

The V gene is TRBV7-8, the J gene TRBJ2-1, with TRBD2 identical over 8 bases. V dropped 10 bases and J dropped 10; count of bases not matched to a gene: 15. Germline V CDR1 and CDR2: SGHVS, FQNEAQ. The CDR3 length is 14 residues. The CDR3 sequence is CATKHGLAFEEQFF. DNA for the CDR3: TGTGCCACGAAACACGGACTAGCTTTTGAAGAGCAGTTCTTC.